This TCR beta chain was identified in a study of regulatory T cells in long-lasting Graves disease (TCRdb year 2021). Regarding the research as a whole: Persistent Graves' disease was defined as antithyroid drug treatment for over 5 years with persistently positive TSH receptor autoantibodies. This study used TCR sequencing and RNA sequencing of peripheral blood to compare persistent Graves' disease patients against newly diagnosed Graves' disease patients. In the clinical cohort, patients with persistent Graves' disease had used antithyroid drugs for an average of about 10.3 years. The study was conducted in China and was registered as a clinical trial. A total of around 33 samples underwent TCR sequencing, from 13 patients with persistent Graves' disease and 20 or so patients with newly diagnosed Graves' disease.

Here is what the overall study found, with its caveats: TRBV28, TRBJ1-2 and TRBJ2-5 were preferentially used in persistent disease, while TRBV20-1 and TRBJ2-1 were favored in newly diagnosed disease. Sequencing and analysis were restricted to the TCR beta chain. Compared with newly diagnosed patients, patients with persistent Graves' disease had lower TCR Shannon entropy and fewer highly expanded clones, which suggests clonal expansion. The authors acknowledged the small sample size as a limitation that may reduce accuracy. Only peripheral blood was studied, because thyroid tissue, the primary lesion, was inaccessible. Patients with persistent disease shared more public clonotypes (fewer than 3,000) than newly diagnosed patients did (approximately 970).

This clonotype was detected many times. Its target antigen remains unknown. There are no base qualities to consult, and no much larger clone falls within one base. Libraries were made using multiplex PCR. Instrument used: Illumina HiSeq 4000. iRepertoire HTBI primers and Arm-PCR amplification of CDR3 regions were used to construct TCR beta libraries. PCR products were gel purified before sequencing. In the paper's pipeline: Gene usage analysis of CDR3 amino acid clonotypes used the approximately 62 TRBV and 12 to 15 TRBJ segments found across samples. COPE and FqMerger were used to merge filtered high-quality paired reads into contigs. Contigs were aligned with BLAST to IMGT TRBV, TRBD and TRBJ reference genes, and CDR3 was defined per IMGT. Any clonotype with a frequency above 0.1% was counted as a highly expanded clone. Repertoire diversity was measured by Shannon entropy, and V-J evenness by the Gini coefficient. Public clonotypes were defined as clonotypes shared by more than one individual. TCRdb trimmed public reads at Q25 via fastp, called clones via MiXCR and kept in-frame beta chains. All rows with the same CDR3 protein become a single entry with the most common DNA and genes. The V and J calls, along with clone size, are taken from TCRdb and not from the paper's own processing. The sample table holds 350,000 to 450,000 distinct CDR3 sequences, of which around 20% were seen once. The ten biggest clones cover 13% to 15% of the sample.

Interpreted using the paper, the time point label stands for: persistent/refractory GD, antithyroid drugs over 5 years with positive TRAb. RNA was extracted from PBMCs in TRIzol for both TCR sequencing and RNA sequencing. Graves' disease was diagnosed according to American Thyroid Association guidelines. Patients for the study were recruited at an endocrinology department in Xi'an, China. From each patient, about 9.7 milliliters of peripheral blood was collected into an EDTA anticoagulant tube. PBMCs were isolated by Ficoll Paque Plus density gradient separation without further T cell sorting. An Agilent 2100 Bioanalyzer and agarose gel were used to check RNA quality, and a NanoDrop 2000 was used to measure RNA concentration. Inclusive of the bounding cysteine and phenylalanine, the CDR3 is 17 residues long. Of all the DNA, just the CDR3 is kept, 51 bases in frame from base 1. Via the germline V gene (reference sequence), CDR1 is SEHNR and CDR2 FQNEAQ. Trimming accounts for 4 bases at V and 1 base at J, while the number of junction bases matched to no gene is 9.

The rearranged chain carries TRBV7-9 and TRBJ2-7; the junction holds 11 bases that match TRBD2. Sequences were derived from peripheral blood mononuclear cells (PBMCs), sampled when the disease was refractory, from a patient treated with antithyroid drugs. The receptor was isolated from a female donor with Graves disease. The DNA reads TGTGCCAGCAGCTCCACTGCCGGGACTAGCGGATCCTACGAGCAGTACTTC. This gives the protein CASSSTAGTSGSYEQYF.